The 29 T cell receptor beta chains given below trace back to one sample, sequenced in a study of Graves' ophthalmopathy and Graves' hyperthyroidism. The authors amplified TCR beta CDR3 regions from RNA transcripts. HTBI primers served in a first-round RT-PCR, which a second-round multiplex PCR followed. A single record per CDR3 protein comes from TCRdb applying MiXCR to the multiplex PCR reads. This table has over 500,000 distinct CDR3 sequences, 20% to 25% appearing once. Source material: peripheral blood. Receptor source: a woman aged 18-29 years with stable Graves' hyperthyroidism. Some clones in this sample may be carry-over from other donors' samples.

In its sample, this clonotype was seen once. The chain links TRBV28 to TRBJ1-3; 7 positions match TRBD1. Germline V gene lookup returns CDR1 MDHEN and CDR2 SYDVKM. There are 14 residues in the CDR3. With V trimmed by 5 bases and J by 6 bases, 7 bases remained unmatched. The CDR3 DNA is TGTGCCAGCAGTCCCGCAAGGGGGCCAAACACCATATATTTT. Translation gives CASSPARGPNTIYF.

This chain joins TRBV27 and TRBJ1-1; 12 bases align to TRBD1. Germline V gene lookup returns CDR1 MNHEY and CDR2 SMNVEV (reference sequence). The CDR3 loop spans 15 amino acids. V gave up 6 bases and J gave up 3 bases; unmatched junction bases: 5. DNA of the CDR3: TGTGCCAGCAGGGGACAGGGGGCAGGTGACACTGAAGCTTTCTTT. Translated, it gives CASRGQGAGDTEAFF.

This clonotype was counted only a few times. The chain couples TRBV11-1 to TRBJ2-7, with TRBD2 matching 12 bases. CDR1 and CDR2 (germline): SGHAT, FQDESV (reference sequence). This CDR3 contains 17 residues. Trimming removed 2 bases from V and 0 bases from J; junction bases left unmatched: 5. CDR3 coding DNA: TGTGCCAGCAGCTTATCCGGGACTAGCGGGCACTCCTACGAGCAGTACTTC. Amino acid sequence: CASSLSGTSGHSYEQYF.

This sequence joins TRBV30 and TRBJ1-2, with D possibly being TRBD1 (5 bases). V lost 0 bases, J lost 7 bases, and 18 bases lay in between. The CDR3 sequence is 15 residues long. Germline lookup yields CDR1 GTSNPN and CDR2 SVGIG (reference sequence). The CDR3 loop reads CAWSVGQGDNRGYTF. The CDR3 DNA is TGTGCCTGGAGTGTAGGCCAGGGTGATAATCGTGGCTACACCTTC. The full variable domain, its missing parts supplied by reference TRBV30 and TRBJ1-2, is SQTIHQWPATLVQPVGSPLSLECTVEGTSNPNLYWYRQAAGRGLQLLFYSVGIGQISSEVPQNLSASRPQDRQFILSSKKLLLSDSGFYLCAWSVGQGDNRGYTFGSGTRLTVV.

The table lists this clonotype with many counts. The CDR3 DNA sequence: TGTGCCAGCAGCCGACGGCGCGGGACAGGGGGCCAGGAAAACACCATATATTTT. Amino acid sequence: CASSRRRGTGGQENTIYF. The chain recombines TRBV6-2 or TRBV6-3 with TRBJ1-3; 12 bases map to TRBD1. V trimming: 6 bases; J trimming: 6 bases; junction bases outside the gene matches: 15. In germline, CDR1 is MNHEY, CDR2 SVGEGT. The CDR3 extends over 18 amino acids.

This clonotype was recorded many times. This rearrangement joins TRBV2 to TRBJ1-2, with D tentatively TRBD1 (6 bases). Germline lookup yields CDR1 SNHLY and CDR2 FYNNEI. V shed 0 bases and J shed 0 bases, with 11 bases lying between them. This CDR3 has 16 residues. In DNA form, the CDR3 reads TGTGCCAGCAGTGAAGCGGGGGCAGTAGCTAACTATGGCTACACCTTC. This sequence encodes CASSEAGAVANYGYTF.

The V gene is TRBV2, the J gene TRBJ1-1; 7 nucleotides agree with TRBD1. The CDR3 contains 11 residues. Germline V CDR1 and CDR2: SNHLY, FYNNEI. After removal of 8 bases from V and 8 bases from J, the junction contained 5 bases not matched to a gene. CDR3 in amino acids: CASLGGGEAFF. CDR3 in DNA: TGTGCCAGCTTAGGGGGCGGAGAAGCTTTCTTT.

In its sample, this clonotype was seen many times. The rearrangement links TRBV6-5 to TRBJ2-5; TRBD1 matches 10 bases. CDR1 and CDR2 from the germline V gene are MNHEY and SVGAGI. The CDR3 is made up of 16 amino acids. V trimming: 0 bases; J trimming: 1 base; junction bases outside the gene matches: 2. The CDR3 DNA is TGTGCCAGCAGTTACTCGAGGACAGGGGGCCAAGAGACCCAGTACTTC. Its translation is CASSYSRTGGQETQYF.

This clonotype was seen only a few times. The chain combines TRBV6-5 with TRBJ2-6, with D unresolved. The ends were cut back, 10 bases at V and 0 bases at J, with 7 bases in the middle. The CDR3 loop spans 13 amino acids. The V gene's germline CDR1 is MNHEY and CDR2 SVGAGI. Written as DNA, the CDR3 is TGTGCCACCACTTCCTCTGGGGCCAACGTCCTGACTTTC. Its protein is CATTSSGANVLTF.

The chain combines TRBV12-3 or TRBV12-4 with TRBJ2-5, with D hard to call. V shed 5 bases and J shed 2 bases, with 12 bases lying between them. This CDR3 has 14 residues. As DNA, the CDR3 is TGTGCCAGCAGTCTCACAGAAATACAAGAGACCCAGTACTTC. Its protein product is CASSLTEIQETQYF.

This clonotype was counted at least ten times. This sequence joins TRBV15 and TRBJ2-7, with unresolved D. The V end was cut by 1 base, the J end by 2 bases, with 12 bases between. There are 15 residues in the CDR3. Germline V lookup: CDR1 LNHNV, CDR2 YYDKDF (reference sequence). CDR3 protein: CATSRVSSSPYEQYF. CDR3 DNA sequence: TGTGCCACCAGCAGAGTTTCATCCTCCCCCTACGAGCAGTACTTC.

The CDR3 sequence: CSVRGTAQGQPQHF. The CDR3 bases are TGCAGCGTGAGGGGGACAGCTCAAGGGCAGCCCCAGCATTTT. The chain uses TRBV29-1 and TRBJ1-5; 7 bases fit TRBD1. The germline CDR1 and CDR2 sequences are SQVTM and ANQGSEA. This CDR3 has 14 amino acids. The J segment lost 7 bases and the V segment lost 6 bases, leaving 12 bases of the junction unmatched.

This clonotype was seen a single time. The rearrangement links TRBV6-1 to TRBJ1-6; no firm D call. The CDR3 is 15 amino acids. Germline V CDR1 and CDR2: MNHNS, SASEGT. V was pared by 6 bases and J by 6 bases, with 15 bases between. The CDR3 coding sequence is TGTGCCAGCAGACTAATGGACGGTGCTAATTCACCCCTCCACTTT. Encoded protein: CASRLMDGANSPLHF.

This clonotype was seen many times. The chain links TRBV6-6 to TRBJ2-7; 11 bases are shared with TRBD1. This CDR3 comprises 18 residues. Germline V gene sequence: CDR1 MNHNY, CDR2 SVGAGI (reference sequence). With V trimmed by 6 bases and J by 0 bases, 13 bases remained unmatched. CDR3 in DNA: TGTGCCAGCAGGCCAAGTCCCGGGACAGGGGGGAGCTCCTACGAGCAGTACTTC. Translating gives CASRPSPGTGGSSYEQYF.

The sample holds a few counts of this clonotype. The junction departs from the called germline gene at one end, perhaps through a read error. The chain has TRBV28 and TRBJ2-4; D remains unclear. The CDR3 is 14 residues long. The V gene's germline CDR1 is MDHEN and CDR2 SYDVKM. As DNA, the CDR3 is TGTGCCAGCACTTTATCGGTAGCCAGAAACATTCAGTACTTC. Translated, it gives CASTLSVARNIQYF.

Ten or more counts support this clonotype. The rearrangement uses TRBV6-4 and TRBJ1-1; D remains ambiguous. The germline CDR1 and CDR2 sequences are MRHNA and SNTAGT. This CDR3 has 13 amino acids. V lost 6 bases and J lost 3, with 11 bases in between. CDR3 loop: CASSAGWYTEAFF. The CDR3 DNA reads as TGTGCCAGCAGCGCAGGATGGTACACTGAAGCTTTCTTT.

This clonotype was recorded at least ten times. The chain combines TRBV20-1 with TRBJ1-1; D is unclear. The CDR3 contains 15 residues. Germline V gives CDR1 DFQATT, CDR2 SNEGSKA (reference sequence). V was trimmed by 2 bases and J by 1 base, leaving 14 bases between them. The CDR3 reads CSARSPGDGNTEAFF. CDR3 nucleotides: TGCAGTGCTAGAAGCCCGGGAGATGGGAACACTGAAGCTTTCTTT.

This chain links TRBV11-2 with TRBJ1-1; 8 bases agree with TRBD1. CDR1 is SGHAT and CDR2 is FQNNGV in the germline V gene. The trim removed 1 base at V and 5 bases at J, leaving 6 bases unmatched. The CDR3 runs 15 residues. CDR3 in amino acids: CASSLVRGQETEAFF. The CDR3 bases are TGTGCCAGCAGCTTAGTCAGGGGGCAAGAAACTGAAGCTTTCTTT.

This clonotype was counted between two and nine times. V usage is TRBV6-1 and J usage is TRBJ2-5, with D uncertain. The CDR3 length is 13 residues. CDR1 and CDR2 (germline): MNHNS, SASEGT. The V and J ends lost 3 bases and 5 bases respectively, with 10 bases between them. This chain's CDR3 is CASSDPWRETQYF. The CDR3 DNA follows: TGTGCCAGCAGTGATCCGTGGCGGGAGACCCAGTACTTC.

This clonotype was counted many times. This chain uses TRBV27 with TRBJ1-1, with unresolved D. The germline V gene has CDR1 MNHEY and CDR2 SMNVEV (reference sequence). V was clipped by 2 bases and J by 1 base, with 8 bases between them. This CDR3 comprises 14 residues. CDR3 protein: CASSLARSNTEAFF. CDR3 coding DNA: TGTGCCAGCAGTTTAGCACGGTCGAACACTGAAGCTTTCTTT.

This clonotype was seen repeatedly, ten times or more. The chain is built from TRBV10-3 and TRBJ1-3; perhaps TRBD1 as D (5 bases). Germline CDR1 is ENHRY and CDR2 is SYGVKD. CDR3 length: 16 amino acids. Trimming removed 5 bases at V and 1 base at J, with 15 bases between. The CDR3 coding sequence is TGTGCCATCAGTCTCACGGGGGAAGGATCTGGAAACACCATATATTTT. Translated, it gives CAISLTGEGSGNTIYF.

This clonotype occurred once. The chain joins TRBV12-3 or TRBV12-4 to TRBJ2-2; no clear D gene. CDR3 size: 11 residues. Between the trimmed V and J ends, which lost 3 bases and 9 bases, there was a span of 5 bases. The CDR3 reads CASSFDRELFF. In DNA, the CDR3 is TGTGCCAGCAGTTTCGACCGGGAGCTGTTTTTT.

This clonotype has a count of ten or more. The chain joins TRBV28 to TRBJ1-1; D gene ambiguous. Trimming removed 7 bases at V and 3 bases at J, with 15 bases between. The CDR3 is 14 amino acids. Germline values: CDR1 MDHEN, CDR2 SYDVKM. The CDR3 region is CASIVSITHTEAFF. The CDR3 DNA follows: TGTGCCAGCATTGTTTCCATTACGCACACTGAAGCTTTCTTT.

This clonotype was observed a few times. This chain links TRBV19 with TRBJ1-5; 7 bases match TRBD1. J lost 0 bases, V lost 4 bases, and 9 bases had no gene match. This CDR3 contains 17 residues. Germline assignment: CDR1 LNHDA and CDR2 SQIVND (reference sequence). CDR3 DNA: TGTGCCAGTAGTACTGGACAGGCCTTCAGTAGCAATCAGCCCCAGCATTTT. It yields the protein CASSTGQAFSSNQPQHF.

V and J are TRBV28 and TRBJ1-5, with D possibly TRBD1 on 5 matching bases. CDR1 and CDR2 (germline): MDHEN, SYDVKM. This CDR3 region has 16 residues. The ends were cut back, 5 bases at V and 6 bases at J, with 20 bases in the middle. CDR3 sequence: CASSPPPGFHSQPQHF. CDR3 bases: TGTGCCAGCAGTCCGCCCCCAGGGTTCCACAGTCAGCCCCAGCATTTT.

This clonotype was recorded a few times. The genes are TRBV18 and TRBJ1-2; D may be TRBD1 (6 bases). Per germline, CDR1 KGHSH and CDR2 LQKENI. There are 13 residues in the CDR3. V dropped 4 bases and J dropped 3 bases, with 9 bases sitting between them. The CDR3 loop is CASSRQDDYGYTF. The CDR3 coding sequence is TGTGCCAGCTCACGACAGGACGACTATGGCTACACCTTC.

The genes are TRBV20-1 and TRBJ2-7, with D possibly being TRBD2 (6 bases). Trimming stripped 3 bases from V and 6 bases from J, with 15 bases between. This CDR3 region has 13 residues. Germline-derived CDR1 and CDR2 are DFQATT and SNEGSKA (reference sequence). CDR3 amino acids: CSARGLGGSEQYF. The CDR3 DNA reads as TGCAGTGCTAGGGGGCTGGGGGGAAGCGAGCAGTACTTC.

The CDR3 nucleotides read TGTGCCAGCACGGACCGGACCCCCTATGGCTACACCTTC. Protein: CASTDRTPYGYTF. The rearrangement links TRBV12-3 or TRBV12-4 to TRBJ1-2, with D unresolved. The V gene lost 7 bases and the J gene lost 4 bases, with 13 bases spanning the gap. The CDR3 has 13 amino acids.

This clonotype was observed many times. The chain recombines TRBV6-1 with TRBJ1-6; a possible D gene is TRBD1 (5 bases). V shed 10 bases and J shed 5 bases, with 21 bases lying between them. CDR1 and CDR2 from the germline V gene are MNHNS and SASEGT. The CDR3 spans 16 residues. DNA of the CDR3: TGTGCCAACGGGACTCCACGTGCCGGGGATAATTCACCCCTCCACTTT. This translates into CANGTPRAGDNSPLHF.